Listed here is a single TCR beta chain. This clonotype came up many times. Its cognate antigen has yet to be identified. There are no base qualities to consult, and no much larger clone falls within one base. The protocol used for the library was PCR. The sample was run on an Illumina HiSeq 2500. TCR library preparation used molecular barcoding, with unique molecular identifiers applied to normalize quantification of the TCRbeta repertoire. Using fastp at Q25 and MiXCR, TCRdb reprocessed the public reads and kept productive beta chains. Each record represents a unique CDR3 protein, reported with the most common genes and DNA among its rows. The sample table holds over 100,000 distinct CDR3 sequences, of which approximately 6% were seen once. The ten largest clonotypes hold approximately 6.6% of the sample. The germline V gene encodes CDR1 MDHEN and CDR2 SYDVKM. Between the V and J ends, shortened by 2 bases and 0 bases respectively, the junction contains 14 bases. Inclusive of the bounding cysteine and phenylalanine, the CDR3 is 16 residues long. CDR3 DNA is the only sequence kept; it has 48 bases, read in frame from the first base.

The time point tag for this specimen amounts to: day 60 (about 2 months) after transplantation. The sample's treatment or condition label is to be understood as: allogeneic hematopoietic cell transplantation with graft depleted of TCRalphabeta T cells and CD19 B cells. The transplant recipients were children given TCRalphabeta/CD19-depleted allogeneic hematopoietic cell grafts. This entry is derived from a study of T-cell reconstitution after alpha-beta-depleted transplantation in children (dated by TCRdb to the mid-2010s). For context, the study as a whole: The study quantitatively tracked T-cell immune reconstitution after TCRalphabeta/CD19-depleted allogeneic hematopoietic cell transplantation in children using TCR repertoire profiling. General conclusions and limits of the study: Hyperexpanded clone frequencies declined over subsequent months; after one year, T-cell counts and TCRbeta diversity were mostly attributed to newly produced T cells. The high TCRbeta diversity at day 60 in some patients was ascribed to recipient T cells and intrathymic progenitors that had survived conditioning. Apparently early alphabetaT-cell count recovery about two months after transplant reportedly relied on only several hundred rapidly expanded clones derived from non-depleted graft cells.

This chain joins TRBV28 to TRBJ2-7; no confident D gene assignment can be made. The source material was PBMCs, mostly from graft donor cells, sampled 60 days after TCRalphabeta/CD19-depleted stem cell transplant. The receptor was derived from a female patient aged 2 to 10 who had a stem cell transplant for Fanconi anemia, so the T cells may come from the graft donor. The DNA is TGTGCCAGCAGTTTACCCTACAGTTTCGACTCCTACGAGCAGTACTTC. Its product reads: CASSLPYSFDSYEQYF.